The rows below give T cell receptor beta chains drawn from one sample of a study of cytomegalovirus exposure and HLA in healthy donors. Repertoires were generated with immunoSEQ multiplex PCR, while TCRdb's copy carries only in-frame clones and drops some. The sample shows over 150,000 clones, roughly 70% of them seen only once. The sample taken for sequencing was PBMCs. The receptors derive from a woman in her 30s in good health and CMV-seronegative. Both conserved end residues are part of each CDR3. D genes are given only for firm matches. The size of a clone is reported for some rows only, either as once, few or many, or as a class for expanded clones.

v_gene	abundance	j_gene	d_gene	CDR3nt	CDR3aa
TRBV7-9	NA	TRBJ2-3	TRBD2	TGTGCCAGCAGCTTAGGAGCGGGAAGGGCAGATACGCAGTATTTT	CASSLGAGRADTQYF
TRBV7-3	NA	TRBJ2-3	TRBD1	TGTGCCAGCAGCTTAAACAGGGGAGTCACAGATACGCAGTATTTT	CASSLNRGVTDTQYF
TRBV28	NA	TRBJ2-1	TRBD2	TGTGCCAGCAGTTTAGGGGCGGGAGTTTCCCACAATGAGCAGTTCTTC	CASSLGAGVSHNEQFF
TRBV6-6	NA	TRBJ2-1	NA	TGTGCCAGCAGTCGTATCGATGAGCAGTTCTTC	CASSRIDEQFF
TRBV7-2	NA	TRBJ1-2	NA	TGTGCCAGCAGCTCCTGGGAGGGTGGCCAAGGCTACACCTTC	CASSSWEGGQGYTF
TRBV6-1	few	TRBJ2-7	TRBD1	TGTGCCAGCAACTGGGACAGGAGCTCCTACGAGCAGTACTTC	CASNWDRSSYEQYF
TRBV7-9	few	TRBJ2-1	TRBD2	TGTGCCAGCAGCTCGGGACTAGCGGGAAATCTCTTC	CASSSGLAGNLF
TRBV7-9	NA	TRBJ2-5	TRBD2	TGTGCCAGCAGCAGCGGGGTCCAAGAGACCCAGTACTTC	CASSSGVQETQYF
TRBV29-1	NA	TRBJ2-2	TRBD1	TGCAGCGCCGAGATTACAGGGGACGGGGAGCTGTTTTTT	CSAEITGDGELFF
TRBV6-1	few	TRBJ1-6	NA	TGTGCCAGCCTGAGCTCCTATAATTCACCCCTCCACTTT	CASLSSYNSPLHF
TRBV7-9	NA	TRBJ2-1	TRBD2	TGTGCCAGCAGCAAAACCCCCCGGACTAGCGGGAGTTGGTACAATGAGCAGTTCTTC	CASSKTPRTSGSWYNEQFF
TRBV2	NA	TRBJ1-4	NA	TGTGCCAGTCGGGCGGGGGTCTCTGAAAAACTGTTTTTT	CASRAGVSEKLFF
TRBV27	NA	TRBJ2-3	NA	TGTGCCAGCTCCGGTGGGGGGGATACGCAGTATTTT	CASSGGGDTQYF
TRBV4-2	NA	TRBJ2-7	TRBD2	TGTGCCAGCAGCCAATCTATCCTACCCGCGGGAGGTTACGAGCAGTACTTC	CASSQSILPAGGYEQYF
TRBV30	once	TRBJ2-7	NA	TGTGCCTGGAACGGGGTGAGCGATTACGAGCAGTACTTC	CAWNGVSDYEQYF
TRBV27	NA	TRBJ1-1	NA	TGTGCCAGCAGTTGGAGGGGAGAGAACACTGAAGCTTTCTTT	CASSWRGENTEAFF
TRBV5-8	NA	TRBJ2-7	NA	TGTGCCAGCAGCGCTATCGAGGTCGGGGAGCAGTACTTC	CASSAIEVGEQYF
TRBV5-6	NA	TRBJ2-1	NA	TGTGCCAGCACCCTAGGGGGAGATGAGCAGTTCTTC	CASTLGGDEQFF
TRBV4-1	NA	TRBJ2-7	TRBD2	TGCGCCAGCAGCCCCGGGACTAGCGGGAGAGGGGAGCAGTACTTC	CASSPGTSGRGEQYF
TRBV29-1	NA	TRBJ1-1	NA	TGCAGCGTTGAAGCATCCATCCAGAACGACGGGACTGAAGCTTTCTTT	CSVEASIQNDGTEAFF
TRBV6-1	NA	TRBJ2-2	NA	TGTGCCACCCAGGGGATCAGCGGAGCTAGCGGGGAGCTGTTTTTT	CATQGISGASGELFF
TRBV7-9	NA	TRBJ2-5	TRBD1	TGTGCCAGCAGGGCCCCGGGACAGGCTCAAGAGACCCAGTACTTC	CASRAPGQAQETQYF
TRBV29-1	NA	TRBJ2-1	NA	TGCAGCGTTGAAGGGGGCGTCAGGCCGGATGAGCAGTTCTTC	CSVEGGVRPDEQFF
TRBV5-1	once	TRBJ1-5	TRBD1	TGCGCCAGCAGCTTCCAAGGGGGCGAGGGTCAGCCCCAGCATTTT	CASSFQGGEGQPQHF
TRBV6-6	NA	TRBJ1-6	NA	TGTGCCAGCAGTTACTCGAGAGGCTCACCCCTCCACTTT	CASSYSRGSPLHF
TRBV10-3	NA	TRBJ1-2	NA	TGTGCCATCAGCCGGGAGGGACTCCGGGACTCTGGCTACACCTTC	CAISREGLRDSGYTF
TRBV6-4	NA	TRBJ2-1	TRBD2	TGTGCCAGCAGTCTACTAGCGGGAGAGGATAATGAGCAGTTCTTC	CASSLLAGEDNEQFF
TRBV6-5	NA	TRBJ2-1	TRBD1	TGTGCCAGCAGACTCAGGGGGCACTTAAATGAGCAGTTCTTC	CASRLRGHLNEQFF
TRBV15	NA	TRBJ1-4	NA	TGTGCCACCAGCAGGAAGCGGGGGGAGAATGAAAAACTGTTTTTT	CATSRKRGENEKLFF
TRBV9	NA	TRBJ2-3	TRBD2	TGTGCCAGCAGCGTAGAAGCGGGGGGTTTGTATACGCAGTATTTT	CASSVEAGGLYTQYF
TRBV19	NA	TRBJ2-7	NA	TGTGCCAGTTCAGACTTCCTCTACTACGAGCAGTACTTC	CASSDFLYYEQYF
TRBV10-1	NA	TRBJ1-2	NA	TGCGCCAGCACTTCCACAGGGAGCTATGGCTACACCTTC	CASTSTGSYGYTF
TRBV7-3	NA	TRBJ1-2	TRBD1	TGTGCCAGCAGCTCACGGACAGGGGGAGGCTACACCTTC	CASSSRTGGGYTF
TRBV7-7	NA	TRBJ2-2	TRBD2	TGTGCTAGCAGCCCATGGGGGGGCACCGGGGAGCTGTTTTTT	CASSPWGGTGELFF
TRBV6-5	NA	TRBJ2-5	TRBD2	TGTGCCAGCAGTTCGCCAACTAGCGGGAGTTGGGAGACCCAGTACTTC	CASSSPTSGSWETQYF
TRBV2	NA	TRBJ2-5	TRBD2	TGTGCCAGCAGTCCCCGGCGGGGGGGCGTTGAGACCCAGTACTTC	CASSPRRGGVETQYF
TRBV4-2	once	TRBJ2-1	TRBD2	TGTGCCAGCAGCCACACGACTGGCGGGGGGACTAGCGGAGCCTACAATGAGCAGTTCTTC	CASSHTTGGGTSGAYNEQFF
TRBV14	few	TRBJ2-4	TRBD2	TGTGCCGGGGGTTGCGGGAGAGGTACCAAAAACATTCAGTACTTC	CAGGCGRGTKNIQYF
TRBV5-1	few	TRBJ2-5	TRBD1	TGCGCCAGCAGCTTGGACGGGACAGGGGGTTTGGAAGAGACCCAGTACTTC	CASSLDGTGGLEETQYF
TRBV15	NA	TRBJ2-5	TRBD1	TGTGCCACCAGCAGTTTTCCAGGGGGTGAGAAGACCCAGTACTTC	CATSSFPGGEKTQYF
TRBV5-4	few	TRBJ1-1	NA	TGTGCCAGCAGCTTGACGCGGTTCGGGAGGGCCAACACTGAAGCTTTCTTT	CASSLTRFGRANTEAFF
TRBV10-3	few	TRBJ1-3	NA	TGTGCCATCACCTCGTTTGACACCATATATTTT	CAITSFDTIYF
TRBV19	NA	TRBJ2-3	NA	TGTGCCAGTAGTATATATCCGAGTACAGATACGCAGTATTTT	CASSIYPSTDTQYF
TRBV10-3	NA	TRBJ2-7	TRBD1	TGTGCCATCAGGGGACAGGAGAACTACGAGCAGTACTTC	CAIRGQENYEQYF
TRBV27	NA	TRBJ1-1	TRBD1	TGTGCCAGCAGTCTAGTACAGGGGAGAACTGAAGCTTTCTTT	CASSLVQGRTEAFF
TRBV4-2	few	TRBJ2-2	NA	TGTGCCAGCAGCCAAGATAAGCACACCGGGGAGCTGTTTTTT	CASSQDKHTGELFF
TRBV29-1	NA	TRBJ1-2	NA	TGCAGCGTTGAAGATCAGGGAAGCTATGGCTACACCTTC	CSVEDQGSYGYTF
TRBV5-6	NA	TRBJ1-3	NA	TGTGCCAGCAGCCAATCCTTCCGCGGCACTGGAAACACCATATATTTT	CASSQSFRGTGNTIYF
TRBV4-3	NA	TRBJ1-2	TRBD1	TGCGCCAGCAGCGGGGGACAGGGAATCTATGGCTACACCTTC	CASSGGQGIYGYTF
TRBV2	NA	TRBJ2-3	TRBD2	TGTGCCAGCAGCGCCGATACTAGCGGGCTAACCACAGATACGCAGTATTTT	CASSADTSGLTTDTQYF
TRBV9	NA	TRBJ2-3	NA	TGTGCCAGCAGCGTCCAGGGTACTAGCACAGATACGCAGTATTTT	CASSVQGTSTDTQYF